This T cell receptor beta chain emerged from a study of memory B cells and T cells in multiple sclerosis listed by TCRdb under 2018. Study-level background: TCR beta repertoires of autoproliferating peripheral T cells were compared with the TCR beta repertoires of brain lesion-infiltrating T cells in multiple sclerosis patients. TCR sequencing involved a couple of multiple sclerosis patients from whom brain lesions at autopsy or brain-infiltrating cells from biopsy were available.

The CDR3 sequence holds 14 residues, the cysteine and phenylalanine included. The kept DNA is CDR3 alone, 42 bases in frame from the first base. From a lookup of the germline V gene (reference sequence), CDR1 and CDR2 are MNHEY and SMNVEV. V loses 5 bases at its end and J loses 3 bases; junction bases beyond the gene matches: 7. Note on this clone: The specificity of this receptor is unknown. No base quality values were provided; no much bigger clone lies one nucleotide off.

General study outcomes and caveats: Clone-set sizes differed between compartments, which influenced counts of shared clonotypes and required normalization.

After CFSE-labeled PBMCs were cultured without any stimulus, the autoproliferating (CFSEdim) and non-proliferating (CFSEhi) T cell fractions were each sequenced on their own. A total of about 5x10^7 CFSE-labeled PBMCs were cultured for 7 days without stimulus, and replicate wells were then pooled. PBMCs were labeled with about 0.5 uM CFSE and cultured without exogenous stimuli in serum-free AIM-V medium. PBMCs were obtained by Ficoll density gradient centrifugation and kept cryopreserved until use. Using a FACSAria III, live 7-AAD-negative cells were sorted, then washed with PBS and stored frozen at -80 degrees C as dry pellets. Genomic DNA was extracted, and the immunoSEQ Platform was used to amplify TCRbeta CDR3 regions from that DNA. The immunoSEQ assay combined multiplex PCR with high-throughput sequencing and a vendor bioinformatics pipeline. Turning to the authors' computational methods: Non-productive sequences and CDR3s shorter than 4 amino acids were excluded, and clonotype frequencies were recalculated for each sample. In immunoSEQ Analyzer 2.0, a clonotype counted as shared when the CDR3 amino acid, V gene and J gene sequences were identical. To normalize repertoire overlap, the number of shared clonotypes was divided by the product of the two clone-set sizes and multiplied by 1000 to give arbitrary units. Not all clones reach the TCRdb copy of this immuneACCESS table, which keeps in-frame sequences only. Checked studies attribute under half of the gap to unresolved V genes and leave the rest unexplained. For V, J and clone size, that table is used; D and trimming come from the DNA. The sample yields around 50,000 clones; around 79% were counted once. The ten largest account for about 1.1% of the sample.

Sequences were obtained from PBMCs from blood kept in culture. This sequence originates from a human donor with multiple sclerosis. The rearranged chain carries TRBV27 and TRBJ2-7; 7 junctional bases match TRBD1. For the CDR3, the sequence is CASSPGQFFYEQYF. The sequence in DNA is TGTGCCAGCAGTCCGGGACAGTTTTTCTACGAGCAGTACTTC.